This T cell receptor beta chain was sequenced for a study of OX40 agonist ivuxolimab in advanced cancers. At the level of the study: Dose-escalation patients' cancers were hepatocellular carcinoma, melanoma, renal cell or head and neck cancer. Therapy given before enrollment (anti-PD-1, anti-PD-L1 or anti-CTLA-4) was allowed, and 40% had some.

Study results and caveats: The average count of expanded clones was higher among CD8+ T cells than among CD4+. Patients who responded partially at 0.1-3.0 mg/kg showed clonal expansion ranking among the lowest.

Details on this clone: Its antigen is still unknown.

TCRdb's copy holds only in-frame clones and misses some; the assay was immunoSEQ multiplex PCR. The sample consists of about 48,000 clones, around 89% of them appearing once. The CDR3 sequence is 13 residues long. Germline V CDR1 and CDR2: SGHKS, YYEKEE (reference sequence). V lost 0 bases, J lost 7 bases, and 11 bases lay in between. The chain combines TRBV5-5 with TRBJ2-7; D uncertain. Sequenced material: CD4+ or CD8+ T cells sorted from blood, taken in a trial of the OX40 agonist ivuxolimab. The sequence came from an adult with an advanced solid tumor such as melanoma, head and neck, liver or kidney cancer. In DNA, the CDR3 is TGTGCCAGCAGCTTGGGCTGGGCTGGGGAGCAGTACTTC. This translates into CASSLGWAGEQYF.